The 8 T cell receptor beta chains below all came from one sample that was sequenced in a study of monozygotic twins with inflammatory bowel disease. TCRdb reanalyzed the 5' RACE reads, giving one entry per CDR3 protein sequence and no DNA. The data show around 210,000 distinct CDR3 sequences, and the top ten clones hold under 8.5%. Material: blood. Receptor source: a human donor with ulcerative colitis or Crohn's disease, or a healthy co-twin of an affected twin (not recorded which).

The chain has TRBV5-6 and TRBJ1-3. CDR1 is SGHDT, CDR2 YYEEEE, per germline. CDR3 length: 15 residues. CDR3 loop: CATAATRISGNTIYF.

The chain links TRBV15 to TRBJ2-2. Germline CDR1 LNHNV, CDR2 YYDKDF (reference sequence). The CDR3 runs 14 residues. The CDR3 sequence: CATSRAANTGELFF.

CDR3: CASSPERRYGYTF. The chain has TRBV6-2 or TRBV6-3 and TRBJ1-2. Germline V gene sequence: CDR1 MNHEY, CDR2 SVGEGT. CDR3 length: 13 amino acids.

The chain links TRBV18 to TRBJ1-2. CDR1 and CDR2 from the germline V gene are KGHSH and LQKENI. The CDR3 contains 14 residues. CDR3 protein: CASSHPGVWDGYTF.

The chain combines TRBV29-1 with TRBJ2-3; absent DNA, TCRdb's TRBD1 call cannot be checked. CDR1 is SQVTM, CDR2 ANQGSEA, per germline. The CDR3 covers 12 residues. The CDR3 here is CSGTGDTDTQYF.

This rearrangement joins TRBV6-5 to TRBJ1-1. Germline lookup yields CDR1 MNHEY and CDR2 SVGAGI. This CDR3 is 14 amino acids long. The CDR3 loop is CASSYSERGTEAFF.

The CDR3 here is CASSFYPRLAGAPAMGTGELFF. This chain connects TRBV12-3 or TRBV12-4 to TRBJ2-2; the D call from TCRdb, TRBD2, cannot be confirmed without DNA. CDR3 length equals 22 residues.

The rearrangement joins TRBV5-6 to TRBJ2-7; TCRdb's D gene call, TRBD1, goes unchecked for lack of DNA. The germline CDR1 and CDR2 sequences are SGHDT and YYEEEE. There are 15 residues in the CDR3. CDR3 loop: CASSFSSGRVYEQYF.